This record looks at one TCR beta chain sequence and its context. Its antigen is still unknown. The data are from a study of Ad26.COV2.S vaccination and SARS-CoV-2 variants. Study results and limitations: Individuals receiving vaccine had higher spike-specific TCR breadth than placebo recipients did. Reportedly, spike-specific CD8+ and CD4+ T cell responses achieved substantial breadth once vaccination had taken place.

Treatment defined: approximately 18 received Ad26.COV2.S at low or high dose, single or two shots; about five received placebo; per-sample allocation not given. Collection of samples fell on day 63 after the first vaccine or placebo injection. An adult of 18-55 years in Boston served as donor. Spike of the Wuhan-strain SARS-CoV-2 was expressed by an Ad26 vector, which formed the vaccine. Germline loops: CDR1 SGHTA, CDR2 FQGNSA. V was pared by 1 base and J by 10 bases, with 8 bases between. This CDR3 region has 12 residues. Generated by immunoSEQ multiplex PCR, the TCRdb table keeps only in-frame clones and is missing some. The sample has roughly 680,000 clones, 89% seen once.

The TCR comes from a person aged 18-65 years who received the Ad26.COV2.S COVID-19 vaccine or a placebo. The rearrangement uses TRBV7-2 and TRBJ2-1; D gene ambiguous. The sequencing here drew on peripheral blood, taken in a trial of Ad26.COV2.S vaccine versus placebo. The CDR3 region has the DNA TGTGCCAGCAGCTTAGGCGCGCGGGAGCAGTTCTTC. This codes for CASSLGAREQFF.